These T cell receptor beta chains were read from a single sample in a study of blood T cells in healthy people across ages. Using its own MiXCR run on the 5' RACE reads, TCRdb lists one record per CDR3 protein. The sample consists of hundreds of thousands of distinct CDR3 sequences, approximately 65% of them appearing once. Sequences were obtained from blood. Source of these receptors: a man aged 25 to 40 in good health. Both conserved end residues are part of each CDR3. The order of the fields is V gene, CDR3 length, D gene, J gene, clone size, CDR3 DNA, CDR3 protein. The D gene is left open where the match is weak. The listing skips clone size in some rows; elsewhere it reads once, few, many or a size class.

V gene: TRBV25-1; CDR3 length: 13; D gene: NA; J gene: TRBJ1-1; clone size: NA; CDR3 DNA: TGTGCCAGCAGTTCGGCAGGGGCCAAGGGAGCTTTCTTT; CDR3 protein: CASSSAGAKGAFF
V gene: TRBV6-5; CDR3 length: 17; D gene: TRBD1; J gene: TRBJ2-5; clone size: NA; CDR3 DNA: TGTGCCAGCAGTTCCCCAAGCGGGGACAGGGTGAAAGAGACCCAGTACTTC; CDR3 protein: CASSSPSGDRVKETQYF
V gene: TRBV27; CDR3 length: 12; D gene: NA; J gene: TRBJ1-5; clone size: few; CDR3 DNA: TGTGCCAGCAGCCAGCAGGGTCAGCCCCAGCATTTT; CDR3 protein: CASSQQGQPQHF
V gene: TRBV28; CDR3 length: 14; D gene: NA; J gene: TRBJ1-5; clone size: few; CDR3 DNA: TGTGCCAGCAGTTTAGGACGGCTCAATCAGCCCCAGCATTTT; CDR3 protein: CASSLGRLNQPQHF
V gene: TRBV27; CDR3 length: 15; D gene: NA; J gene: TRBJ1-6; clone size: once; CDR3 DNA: TGTGCCAGCAGTTTATACCCCGGCGGAGGCTCACCCCTCCACTTT; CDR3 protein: CASSLYPGGGSPLHF
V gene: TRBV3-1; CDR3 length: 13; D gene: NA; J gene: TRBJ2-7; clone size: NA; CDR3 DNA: TGTGCCAGCAGCCACGCGTCCAGGGGCGAGCAGTACTTC; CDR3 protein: CASSHASRGEQYF
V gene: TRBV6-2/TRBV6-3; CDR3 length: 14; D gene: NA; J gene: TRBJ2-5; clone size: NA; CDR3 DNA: TGTGCCAGCGGAAAGGGGACCACCCAAGAGACCCAGTACTTC; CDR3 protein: CASGKGTTQETQYF
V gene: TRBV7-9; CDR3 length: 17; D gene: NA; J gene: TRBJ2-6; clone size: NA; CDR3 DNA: TGTGCCAGCAGCCCCCGGACCTTTGCCTCTGGGGCCAACGTCCTGACTTTC; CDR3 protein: CASSPRTFASGANVLTF
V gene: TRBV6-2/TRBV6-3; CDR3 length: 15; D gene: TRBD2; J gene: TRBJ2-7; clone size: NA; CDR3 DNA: TGTGCCAGCAAGGTCCCTAGCGGCAGGGTCTACGAGCAGTACTTC; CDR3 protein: CASKVPSGRVYEQYF
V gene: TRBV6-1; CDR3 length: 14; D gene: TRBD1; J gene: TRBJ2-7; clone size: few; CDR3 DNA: TGTGCCAGCAGTGAAGGGACAGGACGGTACGAGCAGTACTTC; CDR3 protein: CASSEGTGRYEQYF
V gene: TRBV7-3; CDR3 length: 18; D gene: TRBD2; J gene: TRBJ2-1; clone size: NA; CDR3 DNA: TGTGCCAGCAGCTTAATGGGTGCGGGGGAGAGCTCCTACAATGAGCAGTTCTTC; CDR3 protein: CASSLMGAGESSYNEQFF
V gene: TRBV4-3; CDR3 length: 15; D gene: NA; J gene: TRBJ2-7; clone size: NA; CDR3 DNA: TGCGCCAGCAGCCAAGAGAGGACGGCAGGGCGAGTGCAGTACTTC; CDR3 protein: CASSQERTAGRVQYF
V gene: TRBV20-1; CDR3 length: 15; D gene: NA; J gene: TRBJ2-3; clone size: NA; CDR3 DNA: TGCGGAGCTGAGGGCGGGGTGGCCAACACAGATACGCAGTATTTT; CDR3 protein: CGAEGGVANTDTQYF
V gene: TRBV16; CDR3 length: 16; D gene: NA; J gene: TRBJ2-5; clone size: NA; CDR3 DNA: TGTGCCAGCAGCCAATCCCCGGGACCCACTACGGAGACCCAGTACTTC; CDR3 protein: CASSQSPGPTTETQYF
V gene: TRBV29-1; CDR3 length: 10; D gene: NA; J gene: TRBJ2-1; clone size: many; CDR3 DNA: TGCAGCGTCGAAGGCGGACGGCAGTTCTTC; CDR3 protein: CSVEGGRQFF
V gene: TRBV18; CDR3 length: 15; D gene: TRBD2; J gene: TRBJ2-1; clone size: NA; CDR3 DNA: TGTGCCAGCTCACCACCGGGACTAGCCTACAATGAGCAGTTCTTC; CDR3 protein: CASSPPGLAYNEQFF
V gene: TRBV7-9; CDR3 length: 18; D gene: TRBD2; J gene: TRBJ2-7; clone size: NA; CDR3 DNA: TGTGCCAGCAGCTTTTACCGAAGCGGGGGCCACGATATCTACGAGCAGTACTTC; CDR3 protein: CASSFYRSGGHDIYEQYF
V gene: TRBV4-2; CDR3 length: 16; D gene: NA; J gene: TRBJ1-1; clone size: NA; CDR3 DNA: TGTGCCAGCAGCCCAGAACGGGGCAGCTTCTACACTGAAGCTTTCTTT; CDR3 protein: CASSPERGSFYTEAFF
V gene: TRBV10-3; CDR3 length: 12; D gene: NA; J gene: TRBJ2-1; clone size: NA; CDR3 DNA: TGTGCCATCAGTGAAGTGCCGGTCGAGCAGTTCTTC; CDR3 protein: CAISEVPVEQFF
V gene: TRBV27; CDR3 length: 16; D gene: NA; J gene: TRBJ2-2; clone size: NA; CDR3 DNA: TGTGCCAGCAGTTTAATTGGGGTCATGAACACCGGGGAGCTGTTTTTT; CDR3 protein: CASSLIGVMNTGELFF
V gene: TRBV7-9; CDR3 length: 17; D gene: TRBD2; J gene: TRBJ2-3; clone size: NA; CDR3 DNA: TGTGCCAGCAGCCCCAGACTAGCGGGGACTTCCACAGATACGCAGTATTTT; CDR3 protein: CASSPRLAGTSTDTQYF
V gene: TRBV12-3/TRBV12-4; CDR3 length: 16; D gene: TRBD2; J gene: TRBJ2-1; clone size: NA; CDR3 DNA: TGTGCCAGCAGTTTAGCCCCCAGCGGGGGACCATACGAGCAGTTCTTC; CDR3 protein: CASSLAPSGGPYEQFF
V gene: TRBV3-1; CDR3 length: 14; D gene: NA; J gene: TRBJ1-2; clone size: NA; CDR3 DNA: TGTGCCAGCAGCCAAGATCCACAGCGTGGGGGCTACACCTTC; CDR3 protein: CASSQDPQRGGYTF
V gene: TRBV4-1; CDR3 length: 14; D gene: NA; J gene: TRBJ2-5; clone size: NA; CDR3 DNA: TGCGCCAGCAGCCCGCAGCCCAGCCAAGAGACCCAGTACTTC; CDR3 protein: CASSPQPSQETQYF
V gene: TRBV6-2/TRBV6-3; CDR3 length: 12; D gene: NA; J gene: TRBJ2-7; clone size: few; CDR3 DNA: TGTGCCAGCAGTTACGGGTTCTACGAGCAGTACTTC; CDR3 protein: CASSYGFYEQYF
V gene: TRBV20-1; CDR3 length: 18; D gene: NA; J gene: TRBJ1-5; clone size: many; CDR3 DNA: TGCAGTGCTAGAGATTCTTTCCGGACAGCCTATAGCAATCAGCCCCAGCATTTT; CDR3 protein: CSARDSFRTAYSNQPQHF
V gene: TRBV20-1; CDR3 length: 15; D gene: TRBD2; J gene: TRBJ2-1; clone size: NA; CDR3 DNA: TGCAGTGCTAGAGATGAGAGCGGGGCTTACAATGAGCAGTTCTTC; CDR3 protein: CSARDESGAYNEQFF
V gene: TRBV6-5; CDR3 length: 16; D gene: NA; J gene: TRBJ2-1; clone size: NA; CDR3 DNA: TGTGCCAGCAGTTACCTTAAGCCCTACTCCCACAATGAGCAGTTCTTC; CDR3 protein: CASSYLKPYSHNEQFF
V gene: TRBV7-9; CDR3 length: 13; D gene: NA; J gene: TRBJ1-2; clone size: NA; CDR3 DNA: TGTGCCAGCAGCTTAGGGGCAGTGGAGGGCTACACCTTC; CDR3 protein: CASSLGAVEGYTF
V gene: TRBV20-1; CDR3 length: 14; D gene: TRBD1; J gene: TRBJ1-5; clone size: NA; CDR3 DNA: TGCAGTGCCCAACGAGGACAGGGGAATCAGCCCCAGCATTTT; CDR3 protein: CSAQRGQGNQPQHF
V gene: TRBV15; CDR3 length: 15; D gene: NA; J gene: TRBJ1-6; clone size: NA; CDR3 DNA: TGTGCCACCAGCAGAGATAAACACGAAAATTCACCCCTCCACTTT; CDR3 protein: CATSRDKHENSPLHF
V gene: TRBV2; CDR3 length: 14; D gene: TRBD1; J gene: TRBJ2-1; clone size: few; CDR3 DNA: TGTGCCAGCAGTGATGCGGACAGGGTGGATGAGCAGTTCTTC; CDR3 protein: CASSDADRVDEQFF
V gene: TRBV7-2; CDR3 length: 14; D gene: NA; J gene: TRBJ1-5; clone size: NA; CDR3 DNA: TGTGCCAGCAGCTTAGGCGTTTCCTCTCAGCCCCAGCATTTT; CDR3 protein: CASSLGVSSQPQHF
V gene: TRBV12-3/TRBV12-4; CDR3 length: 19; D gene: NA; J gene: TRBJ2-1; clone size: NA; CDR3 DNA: TGTGCCAGCAGTTTAAGACGTCATTTCGGGGCTAGCGAAATATATGAGCAGTTCTTC; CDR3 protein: CASSLRRHFGASEIYEQFF
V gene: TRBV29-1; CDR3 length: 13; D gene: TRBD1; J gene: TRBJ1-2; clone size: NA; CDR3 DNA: TGCAGCGTTGGGGGACAGGGAGGGTATGGCTACACCTTC; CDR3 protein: CSVGGQGGYGYTF
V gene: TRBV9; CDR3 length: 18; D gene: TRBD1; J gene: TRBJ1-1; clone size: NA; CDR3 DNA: TGTGCCAGCAGCGCCTTAAGGGACAGACAACAAGGAAACACTGAAGCTTTCTTT; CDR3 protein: CASSALRDRQQGNTEAFF
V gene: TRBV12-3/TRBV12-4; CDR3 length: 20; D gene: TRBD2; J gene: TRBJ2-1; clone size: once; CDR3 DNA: TGTGCCAGCAGTTTAATTCGGCTAGCGGGAAGCCATCGCTCCTACAATGAGCAGTTCTTC; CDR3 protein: CASSLIRLAGSHRSYNEQFF
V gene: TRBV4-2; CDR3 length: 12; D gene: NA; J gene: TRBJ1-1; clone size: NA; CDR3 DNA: TGTGCCAGCAGCCAAGGTCTCCTAGAAGCTTTCTTT; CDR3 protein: CASSQGLLEAFF
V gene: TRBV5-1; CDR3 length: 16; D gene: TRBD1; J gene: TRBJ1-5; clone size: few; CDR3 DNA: TGCGCCAGCAGCCCCCGAGAGGGGGCAGTGATTCAGCCCCAGCATTTT; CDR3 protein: CASSPREGAVIQPQHF
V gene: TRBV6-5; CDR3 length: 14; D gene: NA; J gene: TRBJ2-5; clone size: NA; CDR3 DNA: TGTGCCAGCAGTTATAGCACTTACCAAGAGACCCAGTACTTC; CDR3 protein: CASSYSTYQETQYF
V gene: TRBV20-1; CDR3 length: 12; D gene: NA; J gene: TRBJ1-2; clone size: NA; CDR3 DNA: TGCAGTGCTCGTGGGGGGAACTATGGCTACACCTTC; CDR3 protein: CSARGGNYGYTF
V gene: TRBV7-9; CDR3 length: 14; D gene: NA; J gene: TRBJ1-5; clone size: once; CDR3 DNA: TGTGCCAGCAGCAGAGGGACCGCGGGTGAGCCCCAGCATTTT; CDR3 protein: CASSRGTAGEPQHF
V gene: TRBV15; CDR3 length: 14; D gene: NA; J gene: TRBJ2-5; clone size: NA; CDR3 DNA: TGTGCCACCAGCCCACCGGTGTCCTGGAATGAGCAGTACTTC; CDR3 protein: CATSPPVSWNEQYF
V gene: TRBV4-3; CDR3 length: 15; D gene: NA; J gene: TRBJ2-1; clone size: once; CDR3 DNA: TGCGCCAGCAGCCAGGGGCGGGGCGCCCCTGGTGGGCAGTTCTTC; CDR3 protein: CASSQGRGAPGGQFF
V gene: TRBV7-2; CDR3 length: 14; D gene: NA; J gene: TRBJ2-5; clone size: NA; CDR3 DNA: TGTGCCAGCAGCTTAGTGGGGTCCCTAGAGACCCAGTACTTC; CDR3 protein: CASSLVGSLETQYF
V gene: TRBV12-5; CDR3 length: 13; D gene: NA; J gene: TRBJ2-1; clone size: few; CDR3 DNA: TGTGCTAGTGGTTTAATCCCAGGGAATGAGCAGTTCTTC; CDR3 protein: CASGLIPGNEQFF
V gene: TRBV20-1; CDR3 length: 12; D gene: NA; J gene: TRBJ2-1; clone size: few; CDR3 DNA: TGCAGTGCCCCCGGGGCCGGGGCCGAGCAGTTCTTC; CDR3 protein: CSAPGAGAEQFF
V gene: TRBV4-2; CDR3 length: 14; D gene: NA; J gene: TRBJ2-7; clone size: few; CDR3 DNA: TGTGCCAGCAGCCAAGCCCGGGTCCCCTACGAGCAGTACTTC; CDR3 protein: CASSQARVPYEQYF
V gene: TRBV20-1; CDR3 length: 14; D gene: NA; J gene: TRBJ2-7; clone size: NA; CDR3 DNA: TGCAGTGCTTACGTGGCCGAGGGGAGCTACGAGCAGTACTTC; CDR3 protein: CSAYVAEGSYEQYF
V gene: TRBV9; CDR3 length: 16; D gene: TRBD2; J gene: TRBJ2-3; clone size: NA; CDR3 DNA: TGTGCCAGCAGCGTAGTTGGAGCGGGGGGGGCAGATACGCAGTATTTT; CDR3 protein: CASSVVGAGGADTQYF
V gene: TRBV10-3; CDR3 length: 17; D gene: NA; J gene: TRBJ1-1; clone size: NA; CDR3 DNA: TGTGCCATCAGTGAAAGTTTAGGAGGGACCATGAACACTGAAGCTTTCTTT; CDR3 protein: CAISESLGGTMNTEAFF